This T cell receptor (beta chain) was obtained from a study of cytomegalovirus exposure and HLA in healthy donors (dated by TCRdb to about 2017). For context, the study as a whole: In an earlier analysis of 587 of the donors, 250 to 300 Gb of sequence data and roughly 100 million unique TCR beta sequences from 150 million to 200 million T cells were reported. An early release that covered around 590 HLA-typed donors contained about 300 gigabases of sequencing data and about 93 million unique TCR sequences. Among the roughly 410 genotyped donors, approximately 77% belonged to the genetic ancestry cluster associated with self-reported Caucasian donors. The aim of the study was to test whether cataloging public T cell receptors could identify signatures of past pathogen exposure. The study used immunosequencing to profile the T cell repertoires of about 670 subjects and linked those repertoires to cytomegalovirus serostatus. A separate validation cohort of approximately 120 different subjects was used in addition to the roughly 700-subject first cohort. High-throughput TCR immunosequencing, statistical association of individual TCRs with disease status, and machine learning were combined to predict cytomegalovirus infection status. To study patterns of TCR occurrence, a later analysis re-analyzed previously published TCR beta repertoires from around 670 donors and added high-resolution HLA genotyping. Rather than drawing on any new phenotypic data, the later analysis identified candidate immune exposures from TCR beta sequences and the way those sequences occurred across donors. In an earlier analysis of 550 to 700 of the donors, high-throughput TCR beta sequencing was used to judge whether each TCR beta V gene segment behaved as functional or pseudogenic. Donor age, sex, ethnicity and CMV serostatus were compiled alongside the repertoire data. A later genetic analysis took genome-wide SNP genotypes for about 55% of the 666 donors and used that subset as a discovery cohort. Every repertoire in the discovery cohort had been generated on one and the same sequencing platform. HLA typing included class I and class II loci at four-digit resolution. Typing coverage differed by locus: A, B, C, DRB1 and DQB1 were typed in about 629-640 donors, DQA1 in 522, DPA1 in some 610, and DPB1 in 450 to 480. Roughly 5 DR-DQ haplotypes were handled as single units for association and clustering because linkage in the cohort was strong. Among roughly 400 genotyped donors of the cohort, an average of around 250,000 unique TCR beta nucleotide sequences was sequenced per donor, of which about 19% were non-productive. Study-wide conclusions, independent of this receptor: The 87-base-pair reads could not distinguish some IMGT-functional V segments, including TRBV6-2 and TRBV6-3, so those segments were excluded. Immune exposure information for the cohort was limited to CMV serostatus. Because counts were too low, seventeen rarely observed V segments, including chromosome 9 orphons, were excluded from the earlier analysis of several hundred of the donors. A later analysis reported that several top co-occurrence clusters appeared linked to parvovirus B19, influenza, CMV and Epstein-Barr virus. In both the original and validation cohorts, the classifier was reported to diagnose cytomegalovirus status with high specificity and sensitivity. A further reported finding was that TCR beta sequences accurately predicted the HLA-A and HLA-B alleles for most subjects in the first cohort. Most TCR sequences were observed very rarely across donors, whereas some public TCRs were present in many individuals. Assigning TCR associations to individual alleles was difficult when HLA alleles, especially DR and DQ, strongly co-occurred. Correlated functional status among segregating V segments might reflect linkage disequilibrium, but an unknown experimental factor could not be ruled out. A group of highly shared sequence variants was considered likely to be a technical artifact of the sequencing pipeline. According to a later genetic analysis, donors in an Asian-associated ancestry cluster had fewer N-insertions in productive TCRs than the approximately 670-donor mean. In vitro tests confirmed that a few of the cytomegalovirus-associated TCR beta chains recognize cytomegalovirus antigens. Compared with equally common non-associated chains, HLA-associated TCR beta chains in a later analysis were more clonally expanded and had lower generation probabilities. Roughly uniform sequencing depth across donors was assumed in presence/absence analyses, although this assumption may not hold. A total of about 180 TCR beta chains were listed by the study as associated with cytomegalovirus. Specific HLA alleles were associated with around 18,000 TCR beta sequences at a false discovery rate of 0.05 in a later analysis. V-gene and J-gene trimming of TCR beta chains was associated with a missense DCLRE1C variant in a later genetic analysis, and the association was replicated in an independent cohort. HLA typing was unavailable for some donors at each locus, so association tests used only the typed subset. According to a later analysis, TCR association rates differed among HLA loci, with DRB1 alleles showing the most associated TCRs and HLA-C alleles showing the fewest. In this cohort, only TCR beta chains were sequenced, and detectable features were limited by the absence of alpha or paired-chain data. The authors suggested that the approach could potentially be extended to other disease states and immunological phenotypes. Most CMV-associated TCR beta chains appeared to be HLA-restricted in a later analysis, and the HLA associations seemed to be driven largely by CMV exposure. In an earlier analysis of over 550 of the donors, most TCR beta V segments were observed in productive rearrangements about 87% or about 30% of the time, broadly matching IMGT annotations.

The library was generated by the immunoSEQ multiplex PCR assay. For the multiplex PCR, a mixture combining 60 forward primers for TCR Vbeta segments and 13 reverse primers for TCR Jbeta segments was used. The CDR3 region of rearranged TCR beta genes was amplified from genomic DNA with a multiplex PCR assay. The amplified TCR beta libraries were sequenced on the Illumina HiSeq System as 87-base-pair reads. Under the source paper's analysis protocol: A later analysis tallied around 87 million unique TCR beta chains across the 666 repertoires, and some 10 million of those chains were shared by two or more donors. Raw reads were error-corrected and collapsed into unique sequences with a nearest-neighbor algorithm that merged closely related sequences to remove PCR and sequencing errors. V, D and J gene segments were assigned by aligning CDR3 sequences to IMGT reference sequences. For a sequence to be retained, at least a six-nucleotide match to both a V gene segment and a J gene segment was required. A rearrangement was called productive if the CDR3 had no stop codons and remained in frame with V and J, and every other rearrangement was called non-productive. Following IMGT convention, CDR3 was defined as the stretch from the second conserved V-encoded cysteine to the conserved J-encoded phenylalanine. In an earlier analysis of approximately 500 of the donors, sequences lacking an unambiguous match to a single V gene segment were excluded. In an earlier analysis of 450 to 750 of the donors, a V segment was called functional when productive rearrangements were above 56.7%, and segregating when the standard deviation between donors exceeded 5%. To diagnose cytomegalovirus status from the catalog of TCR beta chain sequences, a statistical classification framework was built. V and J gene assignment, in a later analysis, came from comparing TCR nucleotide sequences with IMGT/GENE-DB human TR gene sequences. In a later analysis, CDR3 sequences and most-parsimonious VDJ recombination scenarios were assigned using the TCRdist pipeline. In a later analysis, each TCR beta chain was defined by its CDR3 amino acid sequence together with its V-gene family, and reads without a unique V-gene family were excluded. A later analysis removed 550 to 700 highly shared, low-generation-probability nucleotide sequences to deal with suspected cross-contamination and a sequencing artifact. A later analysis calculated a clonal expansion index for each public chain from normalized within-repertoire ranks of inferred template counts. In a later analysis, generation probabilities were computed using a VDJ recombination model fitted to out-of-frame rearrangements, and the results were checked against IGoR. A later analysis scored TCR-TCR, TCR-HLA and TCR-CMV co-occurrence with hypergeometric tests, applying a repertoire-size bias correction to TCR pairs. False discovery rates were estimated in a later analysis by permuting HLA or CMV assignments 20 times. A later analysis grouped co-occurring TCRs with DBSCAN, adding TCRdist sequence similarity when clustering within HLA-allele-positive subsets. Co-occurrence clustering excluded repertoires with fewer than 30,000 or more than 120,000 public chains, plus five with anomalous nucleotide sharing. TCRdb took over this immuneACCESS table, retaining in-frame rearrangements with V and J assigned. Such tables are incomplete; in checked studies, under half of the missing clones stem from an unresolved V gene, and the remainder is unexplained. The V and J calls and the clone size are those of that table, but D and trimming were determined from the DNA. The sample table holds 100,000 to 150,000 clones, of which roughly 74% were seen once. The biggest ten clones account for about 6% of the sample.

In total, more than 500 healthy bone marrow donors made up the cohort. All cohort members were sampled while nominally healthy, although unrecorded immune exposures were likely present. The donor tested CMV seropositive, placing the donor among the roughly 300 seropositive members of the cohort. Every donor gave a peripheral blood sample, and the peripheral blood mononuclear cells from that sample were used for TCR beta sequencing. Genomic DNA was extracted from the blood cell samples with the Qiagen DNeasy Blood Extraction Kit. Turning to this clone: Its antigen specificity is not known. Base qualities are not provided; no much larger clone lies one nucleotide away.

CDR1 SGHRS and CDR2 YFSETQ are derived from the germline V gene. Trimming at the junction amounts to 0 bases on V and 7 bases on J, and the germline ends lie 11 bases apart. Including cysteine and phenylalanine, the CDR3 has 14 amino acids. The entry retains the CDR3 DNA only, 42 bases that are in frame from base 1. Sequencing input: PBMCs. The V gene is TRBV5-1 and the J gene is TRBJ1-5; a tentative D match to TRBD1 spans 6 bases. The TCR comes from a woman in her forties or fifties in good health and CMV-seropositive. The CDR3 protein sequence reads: CASSLAGEGQPQHF. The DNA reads TGCGCCAGCAGCTTGGCAGGGGAGGGACAGCCCCAGCATTTT.